These T cell receptor beta chains were read from a single sample in a study of shared clonotypes between healthy human individuals. The repertoire was sequenced with immunoSEQ multiplex PCR; TCRdb's copy has only in-frame clones and lacks some. This repertoire shows millions of clones, approximately 93% found once; its top ten account for under 0.45%. The specimen sequenced was naive CD4+ T cells from PBMCs. These receptors originate from a man younger than 35 in good health. Some clones in this sample may be carry-over from other donors' samples. The conserved cysteine and the conserved F or W are not part of the CDR3 here. Where a row states a size, it is once, few, many or the class of an expanded clone; other rows omit it.

>NA|TRBV5-1|TRBJ2-7
ASSLDMGLIPYEQY
>NA|TRBV5-1|TRBJ1-2
ASSLQGYGYT
>NA|TRBV7-3|TRBJ2-1
ASSFVRGDRGEQF
>NA|TRBV9|TRBJ2-7
ASSAQGGRYEQY
>few|TRBV2|TRBJ1-2
ASSEDRLSYGYT
>NA|TRBV9|TRBJ2-1
ASSVESRRYNEQF
>NA|TRBV2|TRBJ2-3
ASPPPGTGSTDTQY
>NA|TRBV2|TRBJ2-1
ASSDRPSGRYF
>NA|TRBV28|TRBJ2-3
ASRGLAGVSDTQY
>NA|TRBV19|TRBJ2-7
ASSSPGLAGELEQY